The 31 T cell receptor beta chains in this list originate from one sample, sequenced in a study of blood T cell repertoires in COVID-19. Measured with immunoSEQ multiplex PCR; TCRdb has only the in-frame clones, and not every one. Here the sample spans some 240,000 clones, roughly 87% being singletons. The sample comprised peripheral blood. These receptors came from a man in his 60s who had recovered from COVID-19.

The J gene is TRBJ1-6, the V gene TRBV6-5; a possible D gene is TRBD1 (5 bases). Germline V CDR1 and CDR2: MNHEY, SVGAGI. The CDR3 covers 14 residues. V was cut by 6 bases and J by 10 bases, with 16 bases left in between. CDR3 bases: TGTGCCAGCAGCCCCGAGTCGGGGGTCTCACCCCTCCACTTT. Translation: CASSPESGVSPLHF.

Comments on this clone: Additional DNA sequences in this sample encode the identical CDR3. The chain has TRBV7-9 and TRBJ2-7; TRBD1 matches 8 bases. Germline CDR1 reads SEHNR; CDR2 reads FQNEAQ (reference sequence). The CDR3 is made up of 14 amino acids. Trimming at V came to 5 bases and at J to 3 bases, leaving 6 bases not matched to a gene. Written as DNA, the CDR3 is TGTGCCAGCAGCCCCCGGACAGGGAGCTACGAGCAGTACTTC. Residues: CASSPRTGSYEQYF.

A word on this clone: Other nucleotide sequences in the sample specify the same CDR3. The chain is built from TRBV12-3 or TRBV12-4 and TRBJ1-5; D ambiguous. The CDR3 is 12 amino acids. With 3 bases removed from V and 4 bases from J, the gap between germline ends came to 4 bases. CDR3 residues: CASSFGNQPQHF. The CDR3 region has the DNA TGTGCCAGCAGTTTCGGGAATCAGCCCCAGCATTTT.

This chain connects TRBV6-5 to TRBJ2-7; 8 bases are shared with TRBD1. The germline V gene has CDR1 MNHEY and CDR2 SVGAGI. This CDR3 is built from 15 residues. The trim removed 4 bases at V and 2 bases at J, leaving 7 bases unmatched. The CDR3 protein is CASSSGTGPPYEQYF. The CDR3, as DNA: TGTGCCAGCAGTTCCGGGACAGGCCCTCCCTACGAGCAGTACTTC.

This chain joins TRBV20-1 and TRBJ2-5; possible D gene TRBD2, 5 bases. Trimming shortened V by 3 bases and J by 0 bases, and 8 bases separated the two germline ends. Germline V CDR1 and CDR2: DFQATT, SNEGSKA (reference sequence). This CDR3 has 13 amino acids. CDR3 nucleotides: TGCAGTGCTAGTCCGGGGAACCAAGAGACCCAGTACTTC. This sequence encodes CSASPGNQETQYF.

V is TRBV2 and J is TRBJ1-2; possible D gene TRBD1, 6 bases. Germline lookup yields CDR1 SNHLY and CDR2 FYNNEI. The CDR3 extends over 12 amino acids. V shed 2 bases and J shed 8 bases, with 9 bases lying between them. The CDR3 DNA sequence: TGTGCCAGCAGTGAAACAGGGAGAGGCTACACCTTC. It yields the protein CASSETGRGYTF.

This chain joins TRBV11-2 and TRBJ2-2, with D perhaps matching TRBD1 (6 bases). Looked up from germline, CDR1 is SGHAT and CDR2 is FQNNGV. The CDR3 has 12 residues. With 11 bases removed from V and 4 bases from J, the gap between germline ends came to 11 bases. Written as DNA, the CDR3 is TGTGCCCTCCGACAGGCCACCGGGGAGCTGTTTTTT. This gives the protein CALRQATGELFF.

V gene TRBV5-1 combines with J gene TRBJ2-3, with D uncertain. V lost 0 bases and J lost 10, with 12 bases in between. Germline CDR1 reads SGHRS; CDR2 reads YFSETQ. There are 13 residues in the CDR3. This CDR3 is CASSLGMQAAQYF. CDR3 coding DNA: TGCGCCAGCAGCTTGGGGATGCAGGCAGCGCAGTATTTT.

V is TRBV12-5 and J is TRBJ2-5; TRBD1 matches 8 bases. Trimming at V came to 6 bases and at J to 4 bases, leaving 7 bases not matched to a gene. Germline V gene lookup returns CDR1 LGHNT and CDR2 FRNRAP. This CDR3 comprises 14 residues. CDR3 loop: CASGTGQDVETQYF. The CDR3 DNA reads as TGTGCTAGTGGCACGGGACAGGACGTAGAGACCCAGTACTTC.

In DNA form, the CDR3 reads TGTGCCAGCAGCCGCGGGGGGAGCACAGATACGCAGTATTTT. Translation gives CASSRGGSTDTQYF. J is TRBJ2-3 and V is TRBV9; 8 bases align to TRBD2. The V segment lost 4 bases and the J segment 0 bases; nucleotides outside the gene matches: 1. Germline loops: CDR1 SGDLS, CDR2 YYNGEE. The CDR3 is made up of 14 amino acids.

This chain uses TRBV6-1 with TRBJ1-2; 8 bases map to TRBD1. V lost 3 bases, J lost 3 bases, and 3 bases stayed unmatched. The germline CDR1 and CDR2 sequences are MNHNS and SASEGT. The CDR3 runs to 14 residues. The CDR3 nucleotides read TGTGCCAGCAGTGATCAGGGGGCGGACTATGGCTACACCTTC. Protein sequence: CASSDQGADYGYTF.

The rearrangement uses TRBV9 and TRBJ1-3; TRBD1 is a possible D gene (5 bases). V dropped 0 bases and J dropped 4 bases, with 11 bases sitting between them. Germline assignment: CDR1 SGDLS and CDR2 YYNGEE. The CDR3 extends over 15 amino acids. CDR3 residues: CASSVESGRGNTIYF. DNA of the CDR3: TGTGCCAGCAGCGTAGAATCAGGGAGGGGAAACACCATATATTTT.

The V call is TRBV3-1 (or the pseudogene TRBV3-2), the J call TRBJ2-3, with a possible D match to TRBD1 (6 bases). The germline CDR1 and CDR2 sequences are LGHDT and YNNKEL (reference sequence). The length of the CDR3 is 17 residues. V lost 4 bases to trimming and J lost 7 bases, with 24 bases between them. In nucleotides, the CDR3 is TGTGCCAGCAGCCCAACTCCGGGACACCTGCCGCTGAATACGCAGTATTTT. Amino acids: CASSPTPGHLPLNTQYF.

This clone was seen only once. This chain connects TRBV9 to TRBJ1-4; D may be TRBD1 (6 bases). This CDR3 is built from 13 residues. V was shortened by 4 bases and J by 8 bases, with 12 bases between the two germline ends. CDR1 and CDR2 (germline): SGDLS, YYNGEE. CDR3: CASSSGEREKLFF. The CDR3 region has the DNA TGTGCCAGCAGCTCAGGGGAGCGGGAAAAACTGTTTTTT.

The count of this clone is one. This chain joins TRBV5-8 and TRBJ2-3; 7 positions match TRBD1. Germline V lookup: CDR1 SGHTS, CDR2 YDEGEE. Trimming at V came to 1 base and at J to 4 bases, leaving 6 bases not matched to a gene. The CDR3 has 15 amino acids. The CDR3 DNA follows: TGTGCCAGCAGCTTGAAGAGGGGGCAGGCAGATACGCAGTATTTT. Protein: CASSLKRGQADTQYF.

The CDR3 DNA is TGTGCCAGCAGTTACTCAGCTCCTCGACCGGGGGGGGGCTACACCTTC. It yields the protein CASSYSAPRPGGGYTF. This chain links TRBV6-5 with TRBJ1-2; D may be TRBD1 (5 bases). Trimming pared 0 bases from V and 8 bases from J, leaving 19 bases between. Per the germline V gene, CDR1 is MNHEY and CDR2 is SVGAGI. The CDR3 is 16 amino acids.

The chain recombines TRBV6-1 with TRBJ1-1; 8 positions match TRBD1. This CDR3 contains 15 residues. The germline gives CDR1 MNHNS, CDR2 SASEGT. With 3 bases clipped from V and 2 bases from J, the junction kept 5 bases outside the gene matches. The DNA for the CDR3 is TGTGCCAGCAGTGAGTATGGACAGGGAAACACTGAAGCTTTCTTT. It translates to CASSEYGQGNTEAFF.

The chain uses TRBV19 and TRBJ1-4, with D uncertain. This CDR3 has 15 residues. V lost 6 bases and J 8 bases, leaving 19 bases between the germline ends. In germline, CDR1 is LNHDA, CDR2 SQIVND (reference sequence). The DNA for the CDR3 is TGTGCCAGTAGCCAGCCACTCGGGTCTCAGGAAAAACTGTTTTTT. This encodes CASSQPLGSQEKLFF.

V and J are TRBV19 and TRBJ2-6; a weak D match, TRBD1 (6 bases). Trimming shortened V by 5 bases and J by 2 bases, and 10 bases separated the two germline ends. This CDR3 region has 15 residues. CDR1 and CDR2 from the germline V gene are LNHDA and SQIVND (reference sequence). CDR3 protein: CASSDEGAGANVLTF. CDR3 nucleotides: TGTGCCAGTAGTGACGAGGGGGCTGGGGCCAACGTCCTGACTTTC.

This clone turned up a few times. The DNA for the CDR3 is TGTGCCGCCTCAAGGAGAGGAAACACTGAAGCTTTCTTT. Residues: CAASRRGNTEAFF. The genes are TRBV24-1 and TRBJ1-1; D is ambiguous. V was pared by 12 bases and J by 2 bases, with 15 bases between. Germline CDR1 and CDR2: KGHDR and SFDVKD. CDR3 length: 13 amino acids.

V gene TRBV7-9 combines with J gene TRBJ2-7; TRBD2 is a possible D gene (5 bases). V lost 7 bases and J 2 bases, leaving 12 bases between the germline ends. CDR3 size: 13 residues. Per germline, CDR1 SEHNR and CDR2 FQNEAQ (reference sequence). The CDR3 sequence: CASTLSGAYEQYV. CDR3 nucleotides: TGTGCCAGCACGCTATCCGGGGCCTACGAGCAGTACGTC.

On this clone: The same CDR3 is also encoded by other DNA sequences in this sample. The chain uses TRBV2 and TRBJ1-4, with D possibly being TRBD1 (5 bases). The germline gives CDR1 SNHLY, CDR2 FYNNEI. This CDR3 is 15 amino acids long. V was cut by 3 bases and J by 1 base, with 9 bases left in between. CDR3 residues: CASSDQGGTNEKLFF. Written as DNA, the CDR3 is TGTGCCAGCAGTGATCAGGGTGGAACTAATGAAAAACTGTTTTTT. The full variable domain, with the rest looked up from reference TRBV2 and TRBJ1-4, is EPEVTQTPSHQVTQMGQEVILRCVPISNHLYFYWYRQILGQKVEFLVSFYNNEISEKSEIFDDQFSVERPDGSNFTLKIRSTKLEDSAMYFCASSDQGGTNEKLFFGSGTQLSVL.

The gene calls are TRBV27 and TRBJ1-3; D not certain. V lost 6 bases and J 4 bases, leaving 16 bases between the germline ends. Germline V gene data show CDR1 as MNHEY and CDR2 as SMNVEV (reference sequence). The CDR3 has 15 residues. The CDR3 protein is CASRSAGRWGNTIYF. CDR3 DNA sequence: TGTGCCAGCAGAAGTGCAGGCCGATGGGGAAACACCATATATTTT.

This clone was counted between two and nine times. The chain has TRBV7-9 and TRBJ1-3; possible D gene TRBD1, 5 bases. The CDR3 is 13 amino acids. Germline loops: CDR1 SEHNR, CDR2 FQNEAQ (reference sequence). Trimming left V 8 bases short and J 3 bases short, with 11 bases between. This CDR3 is CASLQGGGNTIYF. The CDR3 nucleotides are TGTGCCAGCCTCCAGGGTGGTGGAAACACCATATATTTT.

The gene calls are TRBV9 and TRBJ2-2, with unresolved D. The CDR3 covers 14 residues. Germline CDR1 is SGDLS and CDR2 is YYNGEE. The V end was cut by 6 bases, the J end by 0 bases, with 9 bases between. CDR3 region: CASTLTTNTGELFF. The CDR3 coding sequence is TGTGCCAGCACCCTTACAACGAACACCGGGGAGCTGTTTTTT.

This clone has just a few counts. The chain has TRBV7-2 and TRBJ2-2; D is perhaps TRBD2 (6 bases). Germline CDR1 reads SGHTA; CDR2 reads FQGNSA. With 1 base removed from V and 3 bases from J, the gap between germline ends came to 12 bases. The CDR3 runs 16 residues. The CDR3 is CASSLGGGAYTGELFF. CDR3 nucleotide sequence: TGTGCCAGCAGCTTAGGTGGAGGGGCGTACACCGGGGAGCTGTTTTTT.

The rearrangement uses TRBV28 and TRBJ2-5; TRBD2 agrees at 8 bases. Germline V gives CDR1 MDHEN, CDR2 SYDVKM. Unmatched junction bases numbered 7, after V lost 5 bases and J lost 2 bases. The CDR3 loop spans 15 amino acids. The CDR3 protein is CASSTPPSGQETQYF. In DNA form, the CDR3 reads TGTGCCAGCAGTACCCCCCCTAGCGGGCAAGAGACCCAGTACTTC.

This clone has only one observation. V gene TRBV7-2 combines with J gene TRBJ1-6; D gene uncertain. V lost 1 base and J lost 7, with 11 bases in between. Germline loops: CDR1 SGHTA, CDR2 FQGNSA. The CDR3 totals 15 residues. The CDR3 protein is CASSLDGRENSPLHF. Here the CDR3 DNA reads TGTGCCAGCAGCTTAGATGGGAGAGAGAATTCACCCCTCCACTTT.

V and J are TRBV5-1 and TRBJ1-3; 8 positions match TRBD1. This CDR3 region has 14 residues. CDR1 and CDR2 from the germline V gene are SGHRS and YFSETQ. V lost 4 bases and J lost 0; bases outside the gene matches: 0. This CDR3 reads CASSGQGSGNTIYF. The CDR3 nucleotides read TGCGCCAGCAGCGGACAGGGCTCTGGAAACACCATATATTTT. Complete variable domain (other parts from reference TRBV5-1 and TRBJ1-3): KAGVTQTPRYLIKTRGQQVTLSCSPISGHRSVSWYQQTPGQGLQFLFEYFSETQRNKGNFPGRFSGRQFSNSRSEMNVSTLELGDSALYLCASSGQGSGNTIYFGEGSWLTVV.

The chain uses TRBV9 and TRBJ2-2; the D gene is possibly TRBD2 (7 bases). Trimming took off 4 bases at V and 5 bases at J, with 15 bases between the two ends. The CDR3 is 15 residues long. CDR1 SGDLS and CDR2 YYNGEE come from the germline V gene. The CDR3: CASSPSGGRTGELFF. For the CDR3, the DNA is TGTGCCAGCAGCCCGTCCGGGGGGCGGACCGGGGAGCTGTTTTTT.

The chain has TRBV2 and TRBJ1-5; D is unresolved. Germline-derived CDR1 and CDR2 are SNHLY and FYNNEI. This CDR3 has 15 residues. The V and J ends lost 5 bases and 0 bases respectively, with 11 bases between them. The CDR3 loop reads CASSWRGYSNQPQHF. CDR3 sequence (DNA): TGTGCCAGCAGTTGGCGGGGTTATAGCAATCAGCCCCAGCATTTT.